The entry below describes one T cell receptor beta chain. This record belongs to a study of cytomegalovirus exposure and HLA in healthy donors. Germline values: CDR1 ENHRY, CDR2 SYGVKD. The CDR3 is made up of 14 amino acids. V lost 3 bases and J lost 4, with 12 bases in between. Primers included in the PCR were 60 Vbeta and 13 Jbeta primers. Method: immunoSEQ multiplex PCR; TCRdb's copy keeps in-frame clones and lacks some. The sample includes more than 95,000 clones, approximately 80% of them seen just once. This clonotype was sampled from a woman aged 18-29 years in good health and CMV-seropositive. This sequence joins TRBV10-3 and TRBJ1-1, with D possibly matching TRBD1 (5 bases). The material sequenced was PBMCs. CDR3 region: CAISDRAGSTEAFF. CDR3 coding DNA: TGTGCCATCAGTGACAGGGCGGGAAGCACTGAAGCTTTCTTT.